This TCR beta chain was retrieved from a study of blood T cell repertoires in COVID-19. The CDR3 totals 16 residues. Losses at the gene ends were 6 bases for V and 7 bases for J; bases not matched to a gene: 15. CDR1 is MNHNY and CDR2 is SVGAGI in the germline V gene (reference sequence). TCRdb's copy holds only in-frame clones and misses some; the assay was immunoSEQ multiplex PCR. The repertoire includes some 110,000 clones, roughly 78% of them detected once, and roughly 16% sits in the top ten. This clone occurred once. This receptor was taken from a man between 60 and 75 years old with active or convalescent COVID-19. The sample was peripheral blood. The chain combines TRBV6-6 with TRBJ2-1, with 7 positions matching TRBD1. CDR3: CASRLQGSKPSNEQFF. CDR3 bases: TGTGCCAGCAGGTTACAGGGGTCGAAGCCCTCAAATGAGCAGTTCTTC.